The sequence of this TCR beta chain was determined in a study of regulatory T cells in long-lasting Graves disease. Study overall: Under 3 months of antithyroid drugs had been taken by newly diagnosed Graves' patients.

Construction of TCR beta libraries relied on iRepertoire HTBI primers and on Arm-PCR targeting CDR3 regions. One entry per CDR3 protein results from TCRdb running MiXCR on the multiplex PCR reads. The sample has about 470,000 distinct CDR3 sequences, under 15% seen once. Time point described: newly diagnosed GD, antithyroid drugs for less than 3 months. The authors made the TCR library using RNA they extracted from PBMCs. Trimming cost V 7 bases and J 0 bases; bases outside gene matches: 8. This CDR3 spans 15 amino acids. CDR1 is SNHLY, CDR2 FYNNEI, per germline. Broader study findings: Persistent disease was associated with favored TRBV28 usage and with favored use of TRBJ1-2 and TRBJ2-5. Newly diagnosed Graves' patients exceeded persistent ones in TCR diversity.

This clonotype was seen repeatedly, ten times or more. Its target is unknown. These data were likewise used in another study, on T cells in Graves' hyperthyroidism and ophthalmopathy. From that study: In the blood, most expanded thyroid clonotypes above 0.001 appeared as well.

The TCR originated in a woman between 25 and 40 years old with Graves disease. The sequencing here drew on peripheral blood mononuclear cells (PBMCs), taken at new diagnosis, from a patient treated with antithyroid drugs. The chain uses TRBV2 and TRBJ2-7; TRBD2 matches at 8 bases. The CDR3 coding sequence is TGTGCCAGCAACCGACTCACTAGCGGCTCCTACGAGCAGTACTTC. It codes for CASNRLTSGSYEQYF.